This T cell receptor beta chain was identified during a study of T cell responses to AZD1222 COVID-19 vaccine. Study observations and caveats: Mostly white British, mostly female donors; authors suggested clonal diversity may be underestimated. The study reported that nearly half of spike-specific TCRs target unmutated variant regions. Spike-specific TCR breadth and depth grew following two AZD1222 doses.

Assay: immunoSEQ multiplex PCR; the TCRdb copy retains only in-frame clones and omits some. This table has 140,000 to 150,000 clones, around 83% appearing once. This clone is a singleton in its sample. Its antigen is not identified. This CDR3 region has 15 residues. The ends lost 5 bases at V and 6 bases at J; junction bases unmatched: 13. Germline loops: CDR1 MNHEY, CDR2 SMNVEV (reference sequence). Sample: peripheral blood, taken 28 days after the second AZD1222 dose. V is TRBV27 and J is TRBJ2-7; TRBD1 agrees at 7 bases. The receptor was derived from an adult who received the AZD1222 COVID-19 vaccine. The CDR3 sequence is CASSPWDSNTAEQYF. CDR3 sequence (DNA): TGTGCCAGCAGTCCCTGGGACAGCAATACGGCCGAGCAGTACTTC.